This T cell receptor beta chain was documented in a study of blood T cell repertoires in COVID-19. The protocol was immunoSEQ multiplex PCR, while the TCRdb copy is restricted to in-frame clones and leaves out a portion. The sample lists some 250,000 clones, approximately 86% occurring once. This receptor was taken from a woman aged 55-70 years with COVID-19, enrolled during active disease. The sequencing sample was made of peripheral blood.

The CDR3 DNA sequence: TGTGCCAGCAGCTTGTACTCTGGGGCCAACGTCCTGACTTTC. Encoded protein: CASSLYSGANVLTF. This sequence joins TRBV5-6 and TRBJ2-6; D gene ambiguous. The V end lost 1 base, the J end lost 0 bases, and 2 bases lay between the germline ends. CDR1 and CDR2 from the germline V gene are SGHDT and YYEEEE. The CDR3 is 14 amino acids.